The 11 T cell receptor beta chains below all came from one sample that was sequenced in a study of blood T cell repertoires in COVID-19. Generated by immunoSEQ multiplex PCR, the TCRdb table keeps only in-frame clones and is missing some. The data hold roughly 400,000 clones, with approximately 85% observed a single time. Source material: PBMCs or T cells enriched from blood (not recorded which). These receptors were obtained from a woman aged 40 to 55 with acute COVID-19.

The CDR3: CASSLVGGATDTQYF. In DNA form, the CDR3 reads TGTGCCAGCTCATTGGTCGGGGGGGCCACAGATACGCAGTATTTT. V is TRBV18 and J is TRBJ2-3, with TRBD2 identical over 8 bases. Per the germline V gene, CDR1 is KGHSH and CDR2 is LQKENI. CDR3 length: 15 residues. Unmatched junction bases numbered 6, after V lost 5 bases and J lost 2 bases.

J is TRBJ1-2 and V is TRBV6-1, with D uncertain. This CDR3 has 16 amino acids. With 0 bases removed from V and 4 bases from J, the gap between germline ends came to 15 bases. In germline, CDR1 is MNHNS, CDR2 SASEGT. As DNA, the CDR3 is TGTGCCAGCAGTGAAGCGGGCCAGAGGGTGGGCTATGGCTACACCTTC. It translates to CASSEAGQRVGYGYTF.

The CDR3 reads CASTSPRGLAGAKNTGELFF. The CDR3 DNA is TGTGCCAGCACCTCACCCCGCGGACTAGCGGGGGCCAAGAACACCGGGGAGCTGTTTTTT. The chain combines TRBV2 with TRBJ2-2; 13 bases are a match to TRBD2. V shed 7 bases and J 1 base; nucleotides not matched to a gene: 15. The length of the CDR3 is 20 residues. The V gene's germline CDR1 is SNHLY and CDR2 FYNNEI.

The CDR3: CASNGRGGRYEQYF. CDR3 coding DNA: TGTGCCAGCAACGGGCGGGGGGGCAGGTACGAGCAGTACTTC. The chain couples TRBV6-5 to TRBJ2-7; TRBD2 agrees at 9 bases. Looked up from germline, CDR1 is MNHEY and CDR2 is SVGAGI. The CDR3 length is 14 residues. V trimming: 7 bases; J trimming: 4 bases; junction bases outside the gene matches: 8.

This sequence joins TRBV9 and TRBJ1-2; no reliable D call. Germline CDR1 reads SGDLS; CDR2 reads YYNGEE. This CDR3 comprises 12 residues. Trimming stripped 4 bases from V and 1 base from J, with 5 bases between. CDR3 residues: CASSRDNYGYTF. CDR3 bases: TGTGCCAGCAGCCGCGATAACTATGGCTACACCTTC.

The rearrangement uses TRBV15 and TRBJ1-2; weak D call: TRBD1 (5 bases). The CDR3 length is 14 residues. Germline CDR1 reads LNHNV; CDR2 reads YYDKDF (reference sequence). Deletions cut 4 bases from V and 5 bases from J, with 14 bases between. This chain's CDR3 is CATSTFQGTYGYTF. CDR3 DNA: TGTGCCACCAGCACATTTCAGGGTACATATGGCTACACCTTC.

This clone has more than one count but fewer than ten. The chain employs TRBV6-1 and TRBJ2-3; 8 bases are shared with TRBD1. The V gene end was trimmed by 3 bases and the J gene end by 2 bases; junction bases not matched to a gene: 7. The CDR3 is made up of 16 amino acids. Germline CDR1 is MNHNS and CDR2 is SASEGT. The CDR3 DNA reads TGTGCCAGCAGTGAGAAGAGACAGGGGTTCACAGATACGCAGTATTTT. This encodes CASSEKRQGFTDTQYF.

V and J are TRBV4-1 and TRBJ1-2, with TRBD1 matching over 7 bases. CDR1 and CDR2 from the germline V gene are MGHRA and YSYEKL. V gave up 4 bases and J gave up 0 bases; unmatched junction bases: 8. CDR3 length: 16 residues. The DNA of the CDR3 is TGCGCCAGCAGCCCCGCCGGACAGGATTCTAACTATGGCTACACCTTC. Protein: CASSPAGQDSNYGYTF.

The J gene is TRBJ1-1, the V gene TRBV7-9, with a possible D match to TRBD1 (5 bases). Germline CDR1 is SEHNR and CDR2 is FQNEAQ (reference sequence). V was trimmed by 2 bases and J by 3 bases, leaving 10 bases between them. This CDR3 spans 14 amino acids. The CDR3 region has the DNA TGTGCCAGCAGCTTAACCAGGGCAGACACTGAAGCTTTCTTT. Translating it yields CASSLTRADTEAFF.

CDR3 DNA: TGCGCCAGTTTAAATCAGCCCCAGCATTTT. Residues: CASLNQPQHF. The rearrangement uses TRBV10-1 and TRBJ1-5, with D hard to call. V was shortened by 9 bases and J by 4 bases, with 4 bases between the two germline ends. The germline gives CDR1 WNHNN, CDR2 SYGVQD (reference sequence). The CDR3 contains 10 residues.

The rearrangement joins TRBV28 to TRBJ1-4, with TRBD1 as a possible D gene (5 bases). The V end lost 5 bases, the J end lost 5 bases, and 12 bases lay between the germline ends. Germline CDR1 MDHEN, CDR2 SYDVKM. The CDR3 length is 14 residues. CDR3 protein: CASSLTGVNEKLFF. The CDR3 DNA reads TGTGCCAGCAGTCTCACAGGAGTCAATGAAAAACTGTTTTTT.